The TCR beta chain under discussion was sequenced for a study of CD8 T cells in Susac syndrome. The V gene lost 0 bases and the J gene lost 1 base, with 7 bases spanning the gap. CDR1 and CDR2 from the germline V gene are SGHRS and YFSETQ. This CDR3 spans 15 amino acids. RNA totalling about 0.5 to 1 ug underwent reverse transcription with random hexamers. MiXCR, applied by TCRdb to the immunoSEQ multiplex PCR reads, yields one record per CDR3 protein. The data contain approximately 79,000 distinct CDR3 sequences, 85% to 95% of them seen just once; the ten biggest clones take up around 0.45%. Sequencing used CD8+ T cells from PBMCs. The receptor comes from a human donor with Susac syndrome. The rearrangement links TRBV5-1 to TRBJ2-2; possibly TRBD1 for D (5 bases). Written as DNA, the CDR3 is TGCGCCAGCAGCTTGGAGGGGCAGAACACCGGGGAGCTGTTTTTT. Its translation: CASSLEGQNTGELFF.